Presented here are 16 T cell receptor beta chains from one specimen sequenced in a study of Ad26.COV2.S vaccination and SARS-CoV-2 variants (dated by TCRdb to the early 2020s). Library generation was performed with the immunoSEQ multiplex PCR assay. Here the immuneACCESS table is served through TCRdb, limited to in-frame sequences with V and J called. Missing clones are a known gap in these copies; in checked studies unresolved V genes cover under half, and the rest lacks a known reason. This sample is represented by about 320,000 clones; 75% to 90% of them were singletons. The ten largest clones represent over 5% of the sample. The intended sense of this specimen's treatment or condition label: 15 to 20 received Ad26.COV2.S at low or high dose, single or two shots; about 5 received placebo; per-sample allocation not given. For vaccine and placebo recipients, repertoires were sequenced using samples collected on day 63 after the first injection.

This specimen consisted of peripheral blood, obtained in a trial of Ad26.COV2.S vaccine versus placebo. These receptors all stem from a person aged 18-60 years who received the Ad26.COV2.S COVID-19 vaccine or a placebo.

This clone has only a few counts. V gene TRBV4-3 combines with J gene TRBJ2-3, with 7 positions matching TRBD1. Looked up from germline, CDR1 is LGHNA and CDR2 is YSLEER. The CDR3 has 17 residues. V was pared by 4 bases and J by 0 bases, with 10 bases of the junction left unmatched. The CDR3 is CASSPSYRGQSTDTQYF. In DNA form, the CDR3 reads TGCGCCAGCAGCCCATCTTACCGGGGACAGAGCACAGATACGCAGTATTTT.

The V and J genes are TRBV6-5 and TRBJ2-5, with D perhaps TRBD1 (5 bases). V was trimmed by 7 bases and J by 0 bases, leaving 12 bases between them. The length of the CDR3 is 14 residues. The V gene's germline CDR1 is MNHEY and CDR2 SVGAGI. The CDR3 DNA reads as TGTGCCAGCAAGGCAGGGTACTACCAAGAGACCCAGTACTTC. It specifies CASKAGYYQETQYF.

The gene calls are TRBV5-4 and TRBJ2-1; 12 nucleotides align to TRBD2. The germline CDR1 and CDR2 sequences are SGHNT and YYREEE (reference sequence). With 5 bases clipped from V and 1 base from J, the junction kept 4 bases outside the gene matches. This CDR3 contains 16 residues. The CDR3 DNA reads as TGTGCCAGCAGGTCTACTAGCGGGGGGTCCTACAATGAGCAGTTCTTC. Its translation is CASRSTSGGSYNEQFF. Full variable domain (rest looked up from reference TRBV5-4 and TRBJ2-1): ETGVTQSPTHLIKTRGQQVTLRCSSQSGHNTVSWYQQALGQGPQFIFQYYREEENGRGNFPPRFSGLQFPNYSSELNVNALELDDSALYLCASRSTSGGSYNEQFFGPGTRLTVL.

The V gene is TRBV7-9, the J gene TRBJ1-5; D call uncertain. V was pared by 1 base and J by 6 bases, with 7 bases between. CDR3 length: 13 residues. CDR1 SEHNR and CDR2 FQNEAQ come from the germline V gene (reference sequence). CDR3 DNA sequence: TGTGCCAGCAGCTTAGAGGGAATTCAGCCCCAGCATTTT. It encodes CASSLEGIQPQHF.

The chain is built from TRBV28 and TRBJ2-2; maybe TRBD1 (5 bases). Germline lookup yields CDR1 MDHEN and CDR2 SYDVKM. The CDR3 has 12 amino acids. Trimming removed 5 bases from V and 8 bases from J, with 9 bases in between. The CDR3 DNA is TGTGCCAGCAGTCCCTGGACAGGGGAGCTGTTTTTT. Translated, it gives CASSPWTGELFF.

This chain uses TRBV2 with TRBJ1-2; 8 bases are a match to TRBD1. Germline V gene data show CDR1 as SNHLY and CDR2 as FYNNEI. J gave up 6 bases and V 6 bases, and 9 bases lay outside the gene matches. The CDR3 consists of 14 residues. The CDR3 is CASSADRGEDGYTF. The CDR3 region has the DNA TGTGCCAGCAGCGCCGACAGGGGAGAGGATGGCTACACCTTC. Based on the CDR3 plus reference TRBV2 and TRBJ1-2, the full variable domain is EPEVTQTPSHQVTQMGQEVILRCVPISNHLYFYWYRQILGQKVEFLVSFYNNEISEKSEIFDDQFSVERPDGSNFTLKIRSTKLEDSAMYFCASSADRGEDGYTFGSGTRLTVV.

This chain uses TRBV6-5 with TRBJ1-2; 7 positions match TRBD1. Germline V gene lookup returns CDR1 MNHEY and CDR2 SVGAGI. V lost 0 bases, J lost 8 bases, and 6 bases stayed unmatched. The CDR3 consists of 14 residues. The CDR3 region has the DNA TGTGCCAGCAGTTACTCATCTGGGACAGTAGGCTACACCTTC. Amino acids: CASSYSSGTVGYTF.

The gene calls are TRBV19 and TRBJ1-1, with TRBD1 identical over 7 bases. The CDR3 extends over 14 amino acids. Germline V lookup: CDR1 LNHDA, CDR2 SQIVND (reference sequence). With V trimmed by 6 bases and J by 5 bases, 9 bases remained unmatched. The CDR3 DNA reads TGTGCCAGTAGGGAAACAGGGGTTGGGACTGAAGCTTTCTTT. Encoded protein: CASRETGVGTEAFF.

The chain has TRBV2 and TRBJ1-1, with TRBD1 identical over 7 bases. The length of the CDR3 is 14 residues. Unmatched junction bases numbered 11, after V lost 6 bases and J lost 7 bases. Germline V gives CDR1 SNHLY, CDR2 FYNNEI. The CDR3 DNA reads TGTGCCAGCAGGCCACAGGGGATTAGCGGTGAAGCTTTCTTT. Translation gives CASRPQGISGEAFF.

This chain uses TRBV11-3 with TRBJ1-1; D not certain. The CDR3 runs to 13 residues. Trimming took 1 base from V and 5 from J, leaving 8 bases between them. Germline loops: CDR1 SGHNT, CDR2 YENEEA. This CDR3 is CASSLGSGTEAFF. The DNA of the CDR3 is TGTGCCAGCAGCTTAGGGTCGGGGACTGAAGCTTTCTTT. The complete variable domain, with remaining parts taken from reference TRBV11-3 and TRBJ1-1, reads EAGVVQSPRYKIIEKKQPVAFWCNPISGHNTLYWYLQNLGQGPELLIRYENEEAVDDSQLPKDRFSAERLKGVDSTLKIQPAELGDSAVYLCASSLGSGTEAFFGQGTRLTVV.

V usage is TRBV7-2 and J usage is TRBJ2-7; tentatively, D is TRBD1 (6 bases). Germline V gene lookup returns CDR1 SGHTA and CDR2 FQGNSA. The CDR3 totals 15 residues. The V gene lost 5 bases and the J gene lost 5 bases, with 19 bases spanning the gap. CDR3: CASSPLVGAYHEQYF. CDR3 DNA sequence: TGTGCCAGCAGCCCACTAGTGGGGGCCTACCACGAGCAGTACTTC.

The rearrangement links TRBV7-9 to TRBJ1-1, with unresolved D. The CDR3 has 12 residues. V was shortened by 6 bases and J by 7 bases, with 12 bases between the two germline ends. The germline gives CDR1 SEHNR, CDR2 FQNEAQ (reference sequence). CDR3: CASSLSGSEAFF. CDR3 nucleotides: TGTGCCAGCAGTCTAAGTGGGAGTGAAGCTTTCTTT.

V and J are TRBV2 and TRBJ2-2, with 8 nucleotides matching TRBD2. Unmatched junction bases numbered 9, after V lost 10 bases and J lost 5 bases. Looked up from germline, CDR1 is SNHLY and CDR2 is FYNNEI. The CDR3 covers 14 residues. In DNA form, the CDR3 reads TGTGCCAACGAGCGGGGGTATAAAACCGGGGAGCTGTTTTTT. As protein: CANERGYKTGELFF.

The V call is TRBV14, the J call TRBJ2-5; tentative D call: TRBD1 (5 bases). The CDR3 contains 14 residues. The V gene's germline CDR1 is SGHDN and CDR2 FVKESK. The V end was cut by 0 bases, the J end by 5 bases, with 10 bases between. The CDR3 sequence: CASSQDLKGETQYF. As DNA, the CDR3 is TGTGCCAGCAGCCAAGATCTTAAGGGGGAGACCCAGTACTTC.

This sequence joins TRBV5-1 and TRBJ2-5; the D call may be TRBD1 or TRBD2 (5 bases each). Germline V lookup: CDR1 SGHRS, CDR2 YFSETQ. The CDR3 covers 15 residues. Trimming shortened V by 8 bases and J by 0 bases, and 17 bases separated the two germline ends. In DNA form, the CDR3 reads TGCGCCAGTGGGTGGTCAGCGGACAACCAAGAGACCCAGTACTTC. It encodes CASGWSADNQETQYF.

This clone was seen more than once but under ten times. CDR3 region: CASSSPGRWSYNEQFF. The CDR3 nucleotides read TGTGCCAGCAGCTCCCCCGGGAGGTGGTCCTACAATGAGCAGTTCTTC. The chain is built from TRBV9 and TRBJ2-1, with 7 nucleotides matching TRBD2. Germline assignment: CDR1 SGDLS and CDR2 YYNGEE. Trimming removed 4 bases from V and 1 base from J; junction bases left unmatched: 8. The CDR3 is 16 residues long.